Below, 16 T cell receptor beta chains from the same sample are listed, as sequenced in a study of T cells in Graves' hyperthyroidism and ophthalmopathy (dated by TCRdb to about 2019). The library was built by means of multiplex PCR. Sequencing used an Illumina HiSeq 2000. The TCR beta CDR3 regions were amplified from the RNA transcripts. For the first round of RT-PCR on the TCR CDR3, the HTBI primer set was used together with the Qiagen OneStep RT-PCR kit. The public reads were reanalyzed by TCRdb: fastp trimming at Q25, MiXCR alignment, in-frame beta chains only. Records with the same CDR3 protein are collapsed into one entry carrying the most frequent genes and DNA. The sample table records a few hundred thousand distinct CDR3 sequences; under 15% of these occur just once. The ten largest clones capture around a third of the sample. What was sequenced was blood. Receptors were obtained from a woman aged 25-40 years with Graves' hyperthyroidism.

This clonotype was observed many times. V gene TRBV28 combines with J gene TRBJ2-4, with D uncertain. The ends were cut back, 6 bases at V and 8 bases at J, with 20 bases in the middle. The CDR3 consists of 15 residues. Germline V gene data show CDR1 as MDHEN and CDR2 as SYDVKM. The DNA for the CDR3 is TGTGCCAGCAGCCTCCACCGACCGTACGACCACATTCAGTACTTC. This sequence encodes CASSLHRPYDHIQYF.

The table lists this clonotype with many counts. The chain has TRBV11-2 and TRBJ2-1, with 8 nucleotides matching TRBD2. The CDR3 has 18 residues. V lost 5 bases and J lost 7; bases outside the gene matches: 19. The germline CDR1 and CDR2 sequences are SGHAT and FQNNGV. CDR3 in DNA: TGTGCCAGCAGCCGCTTATGGGGGAGGGGACTAGTAAGAAATGAGCAGTTCTTC. Its protein product is CASSRLWGRGLVRNEQFF.

Ten or more counts support this clonotype. The chain couples TRBV2 to TRBJ1-6, with 9 bases fitting TRBD1. CDR3 size: 12 residues. Germline lookup yields CDR1 SNHLY and CDR2 FYNNEI. The junction had 3 bases not matched to a gene; V was cut back by 4 bases and J by 14 bases. This CDR3 reads CASSGDRASLHF. CDR3 sequence (DNA): TGTGCCAGCAGTGGGGACAGGGCGTCCCTCCACTTT.

In this sample, this clonotype turned up many times. The genes are TRBV4-1 and TRBJ2-7; perhaps D is TRBD1 or TRBD2 (5 bases each). The V end was cut by 4 bases, the J end by 0 bases, with 16 bases between. Germline values: CDR1 MGHRA, CDR2 YSYEKL. The CDR3 is 16 amino acids. As DNA, the CDR3 is TGCGCCAGCAGCCTCACCCTGGGGGAATTCTCCTACGAGCAGTACTTC. Translating gives CASSLTLGEFSYEQYF.

This clonotype was counted ten times or more. The CDR3 sequence is CASSPDYGYTF. In nucleotides, the CDR3 is TGTGCCAGCTCCCCCGACTATGGCTACACCTTC. The chain combines TRBV18 with TRBJ1-2; D unresolved. Trimming shortened V by 6 bases and J by 3 bases, and 5 bases separated the two germline ends. Germline CDR1 KGHSH, CDR2 LQKENI. There are 11 residues in the CDR3.

This clonotype was counted only a few times. This sequence joins TRBV4-1 and TRBJ2-1; 12 bases match TRBD2. The trim removed 0 bases at V and 2 bases at J, leaving 2 bases unmatched. Germline V gene data show CDR1 as MGHRA and CDR2 as YSYEKL. The CDR3 has 17 amino acids. The CDR3 loop reads CASSQELAGGAYNEQFF. The CDR3 DNA reads as TGCGCCAGCAGCCAAGAACTAGCGGGGGGCGCCTACAATGAGCAGTTCTTC.

Only one count was recorded for this clonotype. V usage is TRBV29-1 and J usage is TRBJ1-1, with D perhaps TRBD1 (5 bases). V was cut by 4 bases and J by 8 bases, with 8 bases left in between. CDR1 and CDR2 (germline): SQVTM, ANQGSEA. The CDR3 spans 10 residues. The CDR3: CSVVGGEAFF. The CDR3, as DNA: TGCAGCGTTGTTGGGGGGGAAGCTTTCTTT.

V and J are TRBV28 and TRBJ1-5; no reliable D call. Trimming took 6 bases from V and 1 from J, leaving 16 bases between them. The CDR3 has 16 amino acids. From germline, CDR1 is MDHEN and CDR2 SYDVKM. Written as DNA, the CDR3 is TGTGCCAGCAGCCGCCGGACGTCGCAAAGCAATCAGCCCCAGCATTTT. Translation gives CASSRRTSQSNQPQHF.

This clonotype was detected many times. The chain has TRBV27 and TRBJ1-4; 10 bases agree with TRBD1. Per germline, CDR1 MNHEY and CDR2 SMNVEV (reference sequence). This CDR3 is built from 14 residues. J was trimmed by 6 bases and V by 8 bases; bases with no gene match: 6. CDR3 sequence: CASGRQGAYEKLFF. The CDR3 DNA sequence: TGTGCCAGCGGTCGACAGGGGGCGTATGAAAAACTGTTTTTT.

This clonotype appeared a few times. The gene calls are TRBV30 and TRBJ2-3; D not certain. V lost 0 bases to trimming and J lost 5 bases, with 12 bases between them. CDR1 is GTSNPN, CDR2 SVGIG, per germline (reference sequence). The CDR3 contains 14 residues. CDR3 region: CAWSVLGIIDTQYF. The CDR3, as DNA: TGTGCCTGGAGTGTACTTGGGATTATAGATACGCAGTATTTT.

This rearrangement joins TRBV29-1 to TRBJ2-2, with D possibly being TRBD2 (5 bases). V gave up 8 bases and J gave up 1 base, with 14 bases separating them. The germline V gene has CDR1 SQVTM and CDR2 ANQGSEA. The CDR3 runs 14 residues. The CDR3 DNA reads TGCAGCACCCGGACTGATTTGAACACCGGGGAGCTGTTTTTT. It translates to CSTRTDLNTGELFF.

With respect to this clonotype: This CDR3 is missing its conserved last phenylalanine or tryptophan, likely due to a read error. V usage is TRBV30 and J usage is TRBJ1-2; 9 bases fit TRBD1. The germline CDR1 and CDR2 sequences are GTSNPN and SVGIG (reference sequence). This CDR3 comprises 12 residues. V lost 7 bases, J lost 9 bases, and 9 bases stayed unmatched. The CDR3 sequence is CASPGTGYSYTL. The DNA for the CDR3 is TGTGCCTCACCCGGGACAGGGTATAGCTACACCCTC.

The chain couples TRBV6-1 to TRBJ1-4, with 10 bases aligning to TRBD1. This CDR3 region has 15 residues. V gave up 6 bases and J gave up 4 bases; unmatched junction bases: 5. Looked up from germline, CDR1 is MNHNS and CDR2 is SASEGT. The CDR3 region has the DNA TGTGCCAGCAGAATTGGGACAGGGGTTAATGAAAAACTGTTTTTT. Translating it yields CASRIGTGVNEKLFF.

This clonotype was detected ten times or more. The gene calls are TRBV7-3 and TRBJ2-3; 11 positions agree with TRBD1. This CDR3 is 15 amino acids long. V trimming: 4 bases; J trimming: 6 bases; junction bases outside the gene matches: 6. Per the germline V gene, CDR1 is SGHTA and CDR2 is FQGTGA. This chain's CDR3 is CASSSDRGQGDTQYF. The CDR3 region has the DNA TGTGCCAGCAGCTCGGACAGGGGGCAAGGGGATACGCAGTATTTT.

This chain links TRBV28 with TRBJ1-2; 9 bases line up with TRBD1. Trimming at V came to 2 bases and at J to 1 base, leaving 11 bases not matched to a gene. The CDR3 is made up of 18 amino acids. Germline CDR1 is MDHEN and CDR2 is SYDVKM. Here the CDR3 reads CASSLGGTGQGVNYGYTF. CDR3 coding DNA: TGTGCCAGCAGTTTAGGAGGGACGGGACAGGGAGTTAACTATGGCTACACCTTC.

The chain uses TRBV5-1 and TRBJ2-7; the match to TRBD2 covers 7 bases. V trimming: 3 bases; J trimming: 2 bases; junction bases outside the gene matches: 8. This CDR3 is built from 15 residues. Per the germline V gene, CDR1 is SGHRS and CDR2 is YFSETQ. The chain's CDR3 is CASSSTSGIAYEQYF. CDR3 sequence (DNA): TGCGCCAGCAGCTCGACCAGCGGGATCGCCTACGAGCAGTACTTC.